This TCR beta chain was sequenced in a study of blood T cell repertoires in COVID-19. Source study methods: Nucleated cell counts were estimated from reference gene primer amplification. Produced via immunoSEQ multiplex PCR; TCRdb's table is partial and in-frame only. That table gives V, J and clone size, and the DNA gave D and trimming. The sample shows some 28,000 clones, roughly 87% of them seen only once. CDR3 length: 14 amino acids. Germline assignment: CDR1 SGHRS and CDR2 YFSETQ. Trimming at V came to 0 bases and at J to 8 bases, leaving 0 bases not matched to a gene. This chain connects TRBV5-1 to TRBJ2-1, with 12 bases lining up with TRBD2. The receptor's source is a human donor in a cohort sampled during active COVID-19. The sequencing input was peripheral blood. Here the CDR3 DNA reads TGCGCCAGCAGCTTGGGACTAGCGGGGGATGAGCAGTTCTTC. Its protein product is CASSLGLAGDEQFF.